This TCR beta chain was sequenced in a study of low-dose radiotherapy and immunotherapy resistance in tumors. Study at large: Patients of Cohort 1 had 0.5 Gy fractions every 2 weeks, which summed to 6.5 Gy. 1 Gy per fraction was delivered to Cohort 2 every two weeks, for 13 Gy total over 26 weeks. Patients took aspirin 300 mg by mouth once daily. This continued for four cycles, starting on cycle 1 day 1.

This clonotype was recorded many times. Gene-specific TRAV and TRBV primers were used for first-strand cDNA, covering alpha and beta chains. A roughly 19-cycle PCR with a constant-region primer and V-primer adapter amplified TCRs. TCRdb passed the reads through MiXCR, listing each CDR3 protein once. The top ten hold 5.5% to 6.5% of the sample, which has roughly 60,000 distinct CDR3 sequences, around 27% seen once. As for time point: before trial treatment. The germline V gene encodes CDR1 SGHRS and CDR2 YFSETQ. The CDR3 has 17 residues. Losses at the gene ends were 3 bases for V and 1 base for J; bases not matched to a gene: 9.

The source material was PBMCs, sampled before treatment. The chain recombines TRBV5-1 with TRBJ2-3, with 9 bases identical to TRBD2. The clonotype originates from a male donor with prostate cancer. The CDR3: CASSSTSGPGGTDTQYF. In DNA form, the CDR3 reads TGCGCCAGCAGCTCGACTAGCGGCCCCGGGGGCACAGATACGCAGTATTTT.